This TCR beta chain originates from a study of a mutant IDH1 vaccine in newly diagnosed glioma. Study details: First vaccine doses came 4-6 weeks after radiotherapy alone, or with temozolomide cycles.

Remarks on this clone: Its matching antigen is unknown.

The sample's time point: week 5, during vaccination. Vaccination used 300 ug of mutant IDH1 20-mer peptide per dose, with topical imiquimod. The germline CDR1 and CDR2 sequences are LGHNA and YNFKEQ. The V end lost 0 bases, the J end lost 5 bases, and 17 bases lay between the germline ends. This CDR3 contains 17 residues. The method was immunoSEQ multiplex PCR; TCRdb's version includes in-frame clones alone and lacks a portion of them. The sample has 50,000 to 60,000 clones; around 80% are singletons. The clonotype comes from a man between 50 and 59 years old with glioma. The source was PBMCs, collected from a glioma patient whose treatment included an IDH1 peptide vaccine. The chain combines TRBV4-2 with TRBJ2-1; the D is unclear. The chain's CDR3 is CASSQEGKNLNNNEQFF. As DNA, the CDR3 is TGTGCCAGCAGCCAAGAGGGGAAGAACCTTAACAACAATGAGCAGTTCTTC.